The rows below give T cell receptor beta chains drawn from one sample of a study of blood T cell repertoires in COVID-19. Produced via immunoSEQ multiplex PCR; TCRdb's table is partial and in-frame only. Of tens of thousands of clones in the sample, around 86% are singletons; the top ten hold approximately 8%. The sequencing input was peripheral blood. Receptor source: a man older than 75 with active or convalescent COVID-19. The CDR3 runs from the conserved cysteine through the conserved F or W. The order of the fields is J gene, D gene, clone size, V gene, CDR3 DNA, CDR3 protein. The D gene is left open where the match is weak. Where a row states a size, it is once, few, many or the class of an expanded clone; other rows omit it.

>TRBJ2-2|NA|NA|TRBV19
TGTGCCAGTCAGAACACCGGGGAGCTGTTTTTT
CASQNTGELFF
>TRBJ2-5|TRBD1|NA|TRBV7-9
TGTGCCAGCAGATCACACAGGGGTCCGTATGAGACCCAGTACTTC
CASRSHRGPYETQYF
>TRBJ1-6|TRBD1|NA|TRBV6-5
TGTGCCAGCGGCCAGGGACAGGACAATTCACCCCTCCACTTT
CASGQGQDNSPLHF
>TRBJ1-4|TRBD1|NA|TRBV25-1
TGTGCCAGCAGTGAGACAGGGCGGTCTAATGAAAAACTGTTTTTT
CASSETGRSNEKLFF
>TRBJ1-2|NA|NA|TRBV6-5
TGTGCCAGCAGTTACGTTGGACAGAGCTATGGCTACACCTTC
CASSYVGQSYGYTF
>TRBJ2-1|TRBD1|once|TRBV6-5
TGTGCCAGCAGCGTACAGGGGCATGAGCAGTTCTTC
CASSVQGHEQFF
>TRBJ2-2|NA|NA|TRBV5-5
TGTGCCAGCCTGGGAGGCACGAACACCGGGGAGCTGTTTTTT
CASLGGTNTGELFF
>TRBJ2-1|TRBD1|NA|TRBV7-2
TGTGCCACCGGACAGGGGGCAATCAATGAGCAGTTCTTC
CATGQGAINEQFF
>TRBJ2-2|TRBD2|once|TRBV11-3
TGTGCCAGCAGCCTAGCGGGGGGGAACACCGGGGAGCTGTTTTTT
CASSLAGGNTGELFF
>TRBJ1-1|TRBD1|NA|TRBV27
TGTGCCAGCAGGTGGAGCACAGGGGTGGCTTTCTTT
CASRWSTGVAFF